This entry concerns a single T cell receptor (beta chain). Investigators prepared the TCR beta libraries by applying iRepertoire HTBI primers and Arm-PCR of CDR3 regions. Each CDR3 protein is one row after TCRdb ran MiXCR on the multiplex PCR reads. The table lists roughly 500,000 distinct CDR3 sequences, 12% of them singletons. Germline CDR1 SGHAT, CDR2 FQNNGV. The CDR3 contains 14 residues. Trimming left V 7 bases short and J 5 bases short, with 18 bases between. This sample stems from a study of regulatory T cells in long-lasting Graves disease. Time point of the sample: newly diagnosed GD, antithyroid drugs for less than 3 months. With RNA extracted from PBMCs as input, the TCR library was made. Patients came through an endocrinology department, and that department was in Xi'an, China. The same data also went into a second study, on T cells in Graves' hyperthyroidism and ophthalmopathy. That paper adds: Also found in blood were most expanded thyroid clonotypes above 0.001.

The chain has TRBV11-2 and TRBJ2-7, with D possibly being TRBD1 (5 bases). The sequence was obtained from a woman aged 30 to 39 with Graves disease. The material was peripheral blood mononuclear cells (PBMCs), obtained at new diagnosis, from a patient treated with antithyroid drugs. CDR3 DNA: TGTGCCAGCACCGAAGGCCCAGGGTCCCACGAGCAGTACTTC. Translating gives CASTEGPGSHEQYF.